Sequencing of this TCR beta chain was carried out in a study of OX40 agonist ivuxolimab in advanced cancers. About the study as a whole: Ivuxolimab was a fully human IgG2 agonistic monoclonal antibody targeting the costimulatory receptor OX40 (CD134). Intravenous ivuxolimab was administered to patients every 2 weeks at six dose levels: 0.01, 0.1, 0.3, 1.5, 3 and 10 mg/kg. Of the 50 to 55 patients in dose escalation, some 20 had hepatocellular carcinoma, about 15 had melanoma, 9 had renal cell carcinoma and 9 had head and neck cancer. In the dose-escalation cohort, 82.7% of patients were male, and the mean age was approximately 64 years, with a range of roughly 20 to 80. Prior anti-PD-1, anti-PD-L1 or anti-CTLA-4 therapy was permitted, and approximately 41% of dose-escalation patients had received checkpoint inhibitors. Partial responses occurred in three dose-escalation patients, of whom one had hepatocellular carcinoma and two had cutaneous melanoma. Peripheral TCRbeta sequencing was intended to test whether TCR sequence diversity was altered and clonal T-cell expansion was caused by ivuxolimab. The paper describes the monotherapy dose-escalation part (N = 52 patients) of the phase I trial of ivuxolimab.

What the study reported, not specific to this receptor: Low levels of normalized T-cell clonal expansion were also seen in some patients who did not respond. At doses from 0.1 to 3.0 mg/kg, clonal expansion was seen in both CD4+ and CD8+ blood T cells between baseline and week 6. Which antigens the clonally expanded peripheral T cells were specific for was not determined. On average, CD8+ T cells showed more expanded clones than CD4+ T cells after ivuxolimab. In the 0.1-3.0 mg/kg groups, partial responders had among the lowest normalized peripheral clonal expansion, particularly in CD8+ T cells.

Genomic DNA was extracted from sorted cells for sequencing of the TCRbeta CDR3 region. The immunoSEQ Assay was used for sequencing of TCRbeta CDR3 regions. TCRdb holds this immuneACCESS table with in-frame rearrangements only. Some clones are missing; in checked studies, unresolved V genes explain under half, and the rest has no known cause. Here the sample has roughly 61,000 clones; 87% occur a single time. Clones ranked in the top ten supply about 0.38% of the sample. Patients with autoimmune disease history or receiving systemic immunosuppression were excluded from the trial. Peripheral blood for TCR sequencing was collected from all dose cohorts at baseline, on cycle 4 day 1, and on cycle 7 day 1. Samples were obtained from an open-label, multicenter, first-in-human phase I dose-escalation trial of ivuxolimab. Adults with locally advanced or metastatic head and neck squamous cell, hepatocellular, melanoma or renal cell carcinoma were enrolled in the trial. Before TCR sequencing, CD4+ and CD8+ T cells were separately sorted from peripheral blood.

Points on this clone: The antigen it binds to is not known. No base quality values were provided; no much bigger clone lies one nucleotide off.

The source is an adult with an advanced solid tumor such as melanoma, head and neck, liver or kidney cancer. The material sequenced was CD4+ or CD8+ T cells sorted from blood, taken in a trial of the OX40 agonist ivuxolimab.

The CDR3 here reads CASSPTGLTEAFF. The nucleotide sequence is TGTGCCAGCAGCCCGACAGGTCTCACTGAAGCTTTCTTT. The rearrangement joined TRBV2 to TRBJ1-1, and the D gene may be TRBD1, 6 bases matching. From a lookup of the germline V gene, CDR1 and CDR2 are SNHLY and FYNNEI. The CDR3 numbers 13 residues from cysteine through phenylalanine. Of the read, only the CDR3 DNA is kept; its 39 bases are in frame from base 1. V drops 6 bases and J drops 4 bases, leaving 12 bases in between.